Following are 26 T cell receptor beta chains from one sample sequenced in a study of OX40 agonist ivuxolimab in advanced cancers. The assay was immunoSEQ multiplex PCR, and TCRdb's table has in-frame clones only and misses some. Of around 69,000 clones detected, 75% to 85% appear once; the ten largest clones hold about 0.75%. The sequencing here drew on CD4+ or CD8+ T cells sorted from blood, taken in a trial of the OX40 agonist ivuxolimab. These receptors were obtained from an adult with an advanced solid tumor such as melanoma, head and neck, liver or kidney cancer.

The chain couples TRBV10-2 to TRBJ1-1; maybe TRBD1 (6 bases). The V end was cut by 5 bases, the J end by 2 bases, with 12 bases between. Germline loops: CDR1 WSHSY, CDR2 SAAADI. The CDR3 is made up of 14 amino acids. CDR3 residues: CASSRGLVNTEAFF. The CDR3 DNA is TGCGCCAGCAGTAGGGGGTTAGTTAACACTGAAGCTTTCTTT.

The chain couples TRBV7-6 to TRBJ1-1; D is perhaps TRBD1 (6 bases). The length of the CDR3 is 16 residues. The V gene's germline CDR1 is SGHVS and CDR2 FNYEAQ. The V end was cut by 5 bases, the J end by 4 bases, with 20 bases between. Here the CDR3 reads CASSRAGGPVVTEAFF. DNA of the CDR3: TGTGCCAGCAGCCGAGCGGGGGGCCCGGTCGTCACTGAAGCTTTCTTT.

This chain uses TRBV5-6 with TRBJ2-4; D may be TRBD1 or TRBD2 (5 bases each). The germline gives CDR1 SGHDT, CDR2 YYEEEE. The CDR3 spans 13 residues. The V and J ends lost 3 bases and 9 bases respectively, with 13 bases between them. Here the CDR3 DNA reads TGTGCCAGCAGCTCCGGGACGATGCCCATTCAGTACTTC. It yields the protein CASSSGTMPIQYF.

This clone was seen many times. CDR3 protein: CASSRFDTEAFF. The CDR3 DNA follows: TGTGCCAGTAGTAGGTTCGACACTGAAGCTTTCTTT. The V gene is TRBV19, the J gene TRBJ1-1; D uncertain. Germline V gene data show CDR1 as LNHDA and CDR2 as SQIVND (reference sequence). This CDR3 has 12 residues. V was pared by 4 bases and J by 3 bases, with 6 bases between.

The J gene is TRBJ2-3, the V gene TRBV6-6; TRBD1 matches 7 bases. There are 15 residues in the CDR3. The V and J ends lost 6 bases and 1 base, in that order; junction bases with no gene match: 7. The germline V gene has CDR1 MNHNY and CDR2 SVGAGI (reference sequence). In DNA form, the CDR3 reads TGTGCCAGCAGGACCCGGGACAGAGGCACAGATACGCAGTATTTT. It specifies CASRTRDRGTDTQYF.

V gene TRBV7-8 combines with J gene TRBJ1-2; D perhaps matches TRBD1 (6 bases). Germline V CDR1 and CDR2: SGHVS, FQNEAQ. The CDR3 extends over 15 amino acids. The V and J ends lost 4 bases and 6 bases respectively, with 18 bases between them. The CDR3 region is CASSSYRVPGNGYTF. Written as DNA, the CDR3 is TGTGCCAGCAGCTCCTACAGGGTCCCTGGCAATGGCTACACCTTC.

The rearrangement links TRBV9 to TRBJ2-2; tentatively, D is TRBD2 (7 bases). The CDR3 contains 15 residues. Trimming removed 3 bases from V and 5 bases from J, with 14 bases in between. The germline gives CDR1 SGDLS, CDR2 YYNGEE. CDR3 sequence (DNA): TGTGCCAGCAGCGCTGGGAGGGGGTGGACCGGGGAGCTGTTTTTT. It codes for CASSAGRGWTGELFF.

The genes are TRBV5-1 and TRBJ1-5, with D tentatively TRBD1 (6 bases). V was pared by 5 bases and J by 5 bases, with 14 bases between. The CDR3 has 14 amino acids. Germline V gene sequence: CDR1 SGHRS, CDR2 YFSETQ. The CDR3 spells CASSLIPGDQPQHF. DNA of the CDR3: TGCGCCAGCAGTTTGATCCCAGGGGATCAGCCCCAGCATTTT.

This chain joins TRBV27 and TRBJ2-6; D ambiguous. This CDR3 contains 15 residues. V was cut by 3 bases and J by 4 bases, with 10 bases left in between. The germline CDR1 and CDR2 sequences are MNHEY and SMNVEV (reference sequence). The CDR3 region is CASSFGGSGANVLTF. DNA for the CDR3: TGTGCCAGCAGTTTTGGCGGCTCCGGGGCCAACGTCCTGACTTTC.

This chain links TRBV29-1 with TRBJ2-6, with a tentative D call TRBD1 (5 bases). CDR1 SQVTM and CDR2 ANQGSEA come from the germline V gene. The CDR3 contains 13 residues. V was clipped by 4 bases and J by 2 bases, with 6 bases between them. In DNA form, the CDR3 reads TGCAGCGTTGGCAGGGCTGGGGCCAACGTCCTGACTTTC. This sequence encodes CSVGRAGANVLTF.

The gene calls are TRBV10-2 and TRBJ1-2; tentative D call: TRBD1 (6 bases). Germline V gene data show CDR1 as WSHSY and CDR2 as SAAADI. Trimming cost V 1 base and J 4 bases, with 7 bases left between them. This CDR3 has 13 amino acids. Written as DNA, the CDR3 is TGCGCCAGCAGTGAGTTGGGGGCCTATGGCTACACCTTC. This gives the protein CASSELGAYGYTF.

The chain carries TRBV5-8 and TRBJ2-1; no reliable D call. V lost 2 bases and J lost 4, with 7 bases in between. This CDR3 has 13 residues. CDR1 and CDR2 from the germline V gene are SGHTS and YDEGEE. DNA for the CDR3: TGTGCCAGCAGCTTTGGCCAGTACAATGAGCAGTTCTTC. Protein: CASSFGQYNEQFF.

The V gene is TRBV4-2, the J gene TRBJ2-5; 13 positions match TRBD2. In germline, CDR1 is LGHNA, CDR2 YNFKEQ. With 5 bases clipped from V and 5 bases from J, the junction kept 8 bases outside the gene matches. The CDR3 totals 16 residues. Here the CDR3 DNA reads TGTGCCAGCAGCGAAGGGACTAGCGGGGTGCTGGAGACCCAGTACTTC. Protein product: CASSEGTSGVLETQYF.

The V call is TRBV5-1, the J call TRBJ1-1; no definite D call. The CDR3 is made up of 14 amino acids. V was pared by 4 bases and J by 0 bases, with 10 bases between. CDR1 and CDR2 (germline): SGHRS, YFSETQ. The CDR3 nucleotides are TGCGCCAGCAGCGGAACGACGGTGAACACTGAAGCTTTCTTT. It encodes CASSGTTVNTEAFF.

The chain uses TRBV29-1 and TRBJ2-3; a weak D match, TRBD2 (5 bases). Trimming took off 4 bases at V and 0 bases at J, with 8 bases between the two ends. Germline CDR1 is SQVTM and CDR2 is ANQGSEA. CDR3 length equals 13 residues. CDR3 loop: CSVGTYSTDTQYF. The CDR3, as DNA: TGCAGCGTTGGGACTTATAGCACAGATACGCAGTATTTT.

This clone turned up a few times. This chain uses TRBV6-1 with TRBJ2-4; D is uncertain. The CDR3 has 14 residues. Looked up from germline, CDR1 is MNHNS and CDR2 is SASEGT. Between the trimmed V and J ends, which lost 10 bases and 0 bases, there was a span of 13 bases. The CDR3 nucleotides read TGTGCCACTCGTGAGACACTAGCCAAAAACATTCAGTACTTC. Residues: CATRETLAKNIQYF.

The genes are TRBV2 and TRBJ2-7, with D uncertain. The CDR3 runs to 11 residues. Germline loops: CDR1 SNHLY, CDR2 FYNNEI. Trimming removed 4 bases at V and 3 bases at J, with 4 bases between. The CDR3 is CASSGYYEQYF. The CDR3 DNA reads as TGTGCCAGCAGTGGCTACTACGAGCAGTACTTC. The whole variable domain, filled in from reference TRBV2 and TRBJ2-7, reads EPEVTQTPSHQVTQMGQEVILRCVPISNHLYFYWYRQILGQKVEFLVSFYNNEISEKSEIFDDQFSVERPDGSNFTLKIRSTKLEDSAMYFCASSGYYEQYFGPGTRLTVT.

The V gene is TRBV6-5, the J gene TRBJ1-1; TRBD1 matches at 9 bases. Trimming at V came to 3 bases and at J to 5 bases, leaving 4 bases not matched to a gene. The CDR3 is 14 residues long. From germline, CDR1 is MNHEY and CDR2 SVGAGI. In DNA form, the CDR3 reads TGTGCCAGCAGTTATGGACAGGGGTGGACTGAAGCTTTCTTT. It codes for CASSYGQGWTEAFF.

The chain couples TRBV5-5 to TRBJ2-5, with 9 bases lining up with TRBD1. The CDR3 extends over 17 amino acids. Germline V gene lookup returns CDR1 SGHKS and CDR2 YYEKEE (reference sequence). The trim removed 0 bases at V and 1 base at J, leaving 7 bases unmatched. As DNA, the CDR3 is TGTGCCAGCAGCTTGGGCCCGACAGGGGGTATCCAAGAGACCCAGTACTTC. Translating gives CASSLGPTGGIQETQYF.

This clone was detected only a few times. The V gene is TRBV7-8, the J gene TRBJ2-2; D is possibly TRBD1 (6 bases). Germline assignment: CDR1 SGHVS and CDR2 FQNEAQ. V was cut by 5 bases and J by 2 bases, with 21 bases left in between. The CDR3 runs to 18 residues. In nucleotides, the CDR3 is TGTGCCAGCAGCCAAACAAGTCCTGGGGGCTACAACACCGGGGAGCTGTTTTTT. Translated, it gives CASSQTSPGGYNTGELFF.

The V call is TRBV11-2, the J call TRBJ2-1; D not resolved. CDR3 length equals 13 residues. Trimming left V 1 base short and J 8 bases short, with 9 bases between. Per germline, CDR1 SGHAT and CDR2 FQNNGV. CDR3 in DNA: TGTGCCAGCAGCTTAGTGGTTCCGTATGAGCAGTTCTTC. Its protein product is CASSLVVPYEQFF. Complete variable domain (other parts from reference TRBV11-2 and TRBJ2-1): EAGVAQSPRYKIIEKRQSVAFWCNPISGHATLYWYQQILGQGPKLLIQFQNNGVVDDSQLPKDRFSAERLKGVDSTLKIQPAKLEDSAVYLCASSLVVPYEQFFGPGTRLTVL.

This clone showed up just once. V usage is TRBV7-3 and J usage is TRBJ2-3; 7 bases match TRBD1. Germline-derived CDR1 and CDR2 are SGHTA and FQGTGA. The J segment lost 3 bases and the V segment lost 6 bases, leaving 12 bases of the junction unmatched. The CDR3 has 16 amino acids. The CDR3 DNA reads TGTGCCAGCAGTTCAGGGAATAACAGGGGAACAGATACGCAGTATTTT. Protein: CASSSGNNRGTDTQYF.

The V gene is TRBV5-1, the J gene TRBJ2-5; D possibly corresponds to TRBD2 (6 bases). The CDR3 is made up of 17 amino acids. Trimming shortened V by 0 bases and J by 3 bases, and 18 bases separated the two germline ends. Germline CDR1 and CDR2: SGHRS and YFSETQ. The CDR3 spells CASSLVGSHEAKETQYF. The CDR3 DNA reads as TGCGCCAGCAGCTTGGTCGGGAGCCATGAGGCTAAAGAGACCCAGTACTTC.

This clone was seen just once. V usage is TRBV19 and J usage is TRBJ1-1, with TRBD1 matching 10 bases. Trimming removed 5 bases from V and 4 bases from J; junction bases left unmatched: 10. Germline CDR1 reads LNHDA; CDR2 reads SQIVND (reference sequence). The CDR3 totals 16 residues. CDR3 in amino acids: CASSGGTGVPFTEAFF. The CDR3 DNA sequence: TGTGCCAGTAGTGGAGGGACAGGGGTCCCCTTCACTGAAGCTTTCTTT.

The chain carries TRBV6-5 and TRBJ1-2; the D is unclear. Germline loops: CDR1 MNHEY, CDR2 SVGAGI. Trimming took off 6 bases at V and 7 bases at J, with 12 bases between the two ends. There are 12 residues in the CDR3. The CDR3 here is CASRVEGFGYTF. The CDR3 nucleotides read TGTGCCAGCAGGGTAGAGGGATTTGGCTACACCTTC.

This clone was counted between two and nine times. The V and J genes are TRBV5-1 and TRBJ2-3, with 8 positions matching TRBD1. The CDR3 is 14 amino acids. V gave up 4 bases and J gave up 3 bases; unmatched junction bases: 4. Germline V gene sequence: CDR1 SGHRS, CDR2 YFSETQ. CDR3 amino acids: CASSQDRVTDTQYF. In DNA form, the CDR3 reads TGCGCCAGCAGCCAGGACAGGGTAACAGATACGCAGTATTTT.